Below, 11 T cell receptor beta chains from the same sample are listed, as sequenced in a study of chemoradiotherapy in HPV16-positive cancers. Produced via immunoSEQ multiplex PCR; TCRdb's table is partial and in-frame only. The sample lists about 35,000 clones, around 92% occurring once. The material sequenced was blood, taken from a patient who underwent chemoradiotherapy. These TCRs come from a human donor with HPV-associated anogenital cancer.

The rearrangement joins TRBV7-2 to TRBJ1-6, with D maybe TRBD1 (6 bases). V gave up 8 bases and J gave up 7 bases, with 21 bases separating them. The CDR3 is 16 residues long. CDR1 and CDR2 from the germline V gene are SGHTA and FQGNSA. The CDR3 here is CASAPGGGFGNSPLHF. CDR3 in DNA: TGTGCCAGCGCCCCGGGGGGGGGCTTTGGGAATTCACCCCTCCACTTT.

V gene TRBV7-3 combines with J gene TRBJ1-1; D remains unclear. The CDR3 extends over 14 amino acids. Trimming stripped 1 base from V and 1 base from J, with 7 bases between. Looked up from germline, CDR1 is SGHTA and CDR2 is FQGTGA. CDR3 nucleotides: TGTGCCAGCAGCTTAAAGGCCGGGAACACTGAAGCTTTCTTT. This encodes CASSLKAGNTEAFF.

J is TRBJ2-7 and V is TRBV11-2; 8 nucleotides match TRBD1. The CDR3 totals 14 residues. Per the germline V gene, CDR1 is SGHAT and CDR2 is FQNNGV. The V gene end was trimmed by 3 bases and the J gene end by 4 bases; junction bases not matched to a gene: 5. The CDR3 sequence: CASSFGTGQYEQYF. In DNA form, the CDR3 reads TGTGCCAGCAGCTTCGGGACAGGCCAGTACGAGCAGTACTTC.

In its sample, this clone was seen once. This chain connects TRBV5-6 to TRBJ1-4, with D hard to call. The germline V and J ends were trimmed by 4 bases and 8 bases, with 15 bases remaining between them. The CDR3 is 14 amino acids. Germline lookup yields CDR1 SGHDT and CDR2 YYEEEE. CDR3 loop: CASSPGPLEEKLFF. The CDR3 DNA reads TGTGCCAGCAGCCCGGGTCCTCTAGAAGAAAAACTGTTTTTT. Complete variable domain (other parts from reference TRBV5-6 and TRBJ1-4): DAGVTQSPTHLIKTRGQQVTLRCSPKSGHDTVSWYQQALGQGPQFIFQYYEEEERQRGNFPDRFSGHQFPNYSSELNVNALLLGDSALYLCASSPGPLEEKLFFGSGTQLSVL.

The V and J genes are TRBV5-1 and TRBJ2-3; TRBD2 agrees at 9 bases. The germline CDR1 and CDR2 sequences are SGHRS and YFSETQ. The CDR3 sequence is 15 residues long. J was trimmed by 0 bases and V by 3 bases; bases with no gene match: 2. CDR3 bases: TGCGCCAGCAGCTCGGGACTAGCTAGCACAGATACGCAGTATTTT. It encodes CASSSGLASTDTQYF.

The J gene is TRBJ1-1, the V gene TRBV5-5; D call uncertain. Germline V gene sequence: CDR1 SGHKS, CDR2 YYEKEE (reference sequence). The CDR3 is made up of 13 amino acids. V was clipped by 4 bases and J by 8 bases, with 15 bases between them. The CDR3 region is CASSQAVDWEAFF. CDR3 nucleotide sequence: TGTGCCAGCAGCCAAGCCGTGGACTGGGAAGCTTTCTTT.

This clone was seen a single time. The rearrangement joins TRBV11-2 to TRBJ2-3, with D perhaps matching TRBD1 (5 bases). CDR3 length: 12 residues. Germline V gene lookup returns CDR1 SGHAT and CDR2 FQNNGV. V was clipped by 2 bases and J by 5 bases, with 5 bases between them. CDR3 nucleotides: TGTGCCAGCAGCTTACAGGGAGATACGCAGTATTTT. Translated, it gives CASSLQGDTQYF.

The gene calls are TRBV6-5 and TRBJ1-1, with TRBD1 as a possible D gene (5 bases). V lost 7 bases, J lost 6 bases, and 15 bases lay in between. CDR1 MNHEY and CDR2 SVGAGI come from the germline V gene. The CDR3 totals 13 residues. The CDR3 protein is CASIRGREAEAFF. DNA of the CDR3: TGTGCCAGCATTAGGGGCAGGGAGGCTGAAGCTTTCTTT.

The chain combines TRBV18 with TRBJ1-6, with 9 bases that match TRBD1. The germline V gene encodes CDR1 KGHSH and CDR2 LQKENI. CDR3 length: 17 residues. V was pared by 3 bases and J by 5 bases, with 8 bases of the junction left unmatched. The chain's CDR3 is CASSPRGQGSDNSPLHF. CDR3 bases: TGTGCCAGCTCACCCCGGGGACAGGGTAGTGATAATTCACCCCTCCACTTT.

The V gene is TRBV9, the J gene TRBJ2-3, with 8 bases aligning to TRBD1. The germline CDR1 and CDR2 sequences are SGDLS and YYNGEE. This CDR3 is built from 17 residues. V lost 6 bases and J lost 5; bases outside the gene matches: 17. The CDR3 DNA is TGTGCCAGCACGCCCAAACCCACGACAGGGGACTTAGATACGCAGTATTTT. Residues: CASTPKPTTGDLDTQYF.

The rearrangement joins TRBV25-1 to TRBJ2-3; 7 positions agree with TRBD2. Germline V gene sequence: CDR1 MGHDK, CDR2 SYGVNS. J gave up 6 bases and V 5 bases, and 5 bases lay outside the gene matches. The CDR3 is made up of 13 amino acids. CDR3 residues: CASSWTSSDTQYF. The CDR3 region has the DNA TGTGCCAGCAGTTGGACTAGTTCTGATACGCAGTATTTT.